The source of this TCR beta chain is a study of T cells in Graves' hyperthyroidism and ophthalmopathy. Amplified TCR beta CDR3 regions came from RNA transcripts. Initially, a first-round RT-PCR of the TCR CDR3 employed the HTBI primer set. TCRdb re-analysed the multiplex PCR reads in MiXCR, keeping a single row per CDR3 protein. The sample lists 250,000 to 300,000 distinct CDR3 sequences, 10% to 15% seen once, with 6.5% to 10% in the top ten. The V end lost 2 bases, the J end lost 0 bases, and 14 bases lay between the germline ends. The CDR3 extends over 17 amino acids. Germline loops: CDR1 MGHRA, CDR2 YSYEKL.

The clonotype comes from a woman aged 30 to 39 with Graves' hyperthyroidism that later progressed to Graves' ophthalmopathy. The sequenced sample was blood. This sequence joins TRBV4-1 and TRBJ2-1; the D gene is possibly TRBD2 (7 bases). The CDR3 coding sequence is TGCGCCAGCAGCCAACCTTCGGGGGGCTCCTCCTACAATGAGCAGTTCTTC. This sequence encodes CASSQPSGGSSYNEQFF.